Shown below are 22 T cell receptor beta chains from a single sample sequenced in a study of graft-versus-host responses after intestinal transplantation. These receptors have no known antigen. Assay: immunoSEQ multiplex PCR; the TCRdb copy retains only in-frame clones and omits some. Of 90,000 or so clones in the sample, roughly 80% were seen once. The sample here was unstimulated CD4+ T cells sorted from spleen or lymph node cells, taken before intestinal transplant. Source of these receptors: a human donor who received an intestinal transplant.

This clone was found a few times. CDR3 in amino acids: CASSPVAGDTYEQYF. Here the CDR3 DNA reads TGTGCCAGCTCACCGGTTGCAGGGGATACCTACGAGCAGTACTTC. The chain uses TRBV18 and TRBJ2-7, with D possibly TRBD1 on 6 matching bases. The CDR3 length is 15 residues. Germline V lookup: CDR1 KGHSH, CDR2 LQKENI. The V end was cut by 3 bases, the J end by 2 bases, with 14 bases between. Variable domain in full (rest from reference TRBV18 and TRBJ2-7): NAGVMQNPRHLVRRRGQEARLRCSPMKGHSHVYWYRQLPEEGLKFMVYLQKENIIDESGMPKERFSAEFPKEGPSILRIQQVVRGDSAAYFCASSPVAGDTYEQYFGPGTRLTVT.

The genes are TRBV7-3 and TRBJ2-1; TRBD2 aligns across 8 bases. CDR1 is SGHTA and CDR2 is FQGTGA in the germline V gene. V lost 4 bases, J lost 5 bases, and 4 bases stayed unmatched. CDR3 length: 14 amino acids. The CDR3 is CASSSTSGHNEQFF. The DNA of the CDR3 is TGTGCCAGCAGCTCTACTAGCGGACACAATGAGCAGTTCTTC.

This chain connects TRBV28 to TRBJ2-7, with TRBD1 matching over 7 bases. Germline CDR1 MDHEN, CDR2 SYDVKM. Unmatched junction bases numbered 19, after V lost 5 bases and J lost 0 bases. This CDR3 has 19 amino acids. The CDR3 nucleotides are TGTGCCAGCAGTATGGGACAGCTCCCCAACCCGTCAAGCTCCTACGAGCAGTACTTC. Amino acids: CASSMGQLPNPSSSYEQYF.

This clone was detected once. V and J are TRBV21-1 and TRBJ1-1; the listed D gene, TRBD1, was not tested against the DNA. TRBV21-1 is given as a pseudogene. The CDR3 loop spans 16 amino acids. As DNA, the CDR3 is TGTGCCAGCAGCACCCGAACCGGGACAGGGGACACTGAAGCTTTCTTT. Encoded protein: CASSTRTGTGDTEAFF.

The chain has TRBV14 and TRBJ2-3, with TRBD2 identical over 10 bases. The CDR3 contains 14 residues. After removal of 2 bases from V and 4 bases from J, the junction contained 0 bases not matched to a gene. CDR1 is SGHDN and CDR2 is FVKESK in the germline V gene. CDR3 nucleotide sequence: TGTGCCAGCAGCCAACTAGCGGGAGCAGATACGCAGTATTTT. Its translation is CASSQLAGADTQYF. Together with reference TRBV14 and TRBJ2-3, the CDR3 gives the full variable domain: EAGVTQFPSHSVIEKGQTVTLRCDPISGHDNLYWYRRVMGKEIKFLLHFVKESKQDESGMPNNRFLAERTGGTYSTLKVQPAELEDSGVYFCASSQLAGADTQYFGPGTRLTVL.

The chain carries TRBV5-1 and TRBJ2-5, with D perhaps TRBD1 (6 bases). This CDR3 contains 15 residues. Trimming cost V 2 bases and J 1 base, with 12 bases left between them. Germline V gene lookup returns CDR1 SGHRS and CDR2 YFSETQ. The CDR3 here is CASSFGTTGQETQYF. The CDR3 coding sequence is TGCGCCAGCAGCTTTGGGACGACAGGCCAAGAGACCCAGTACTTC.

This clone was observed a single time. The sample holds other DNA sequences that translate to the same CDR3. The chain combines TRBV9 with TRBJ2-3; D uncertain. The CDR3 consists of 13 residues. CDR1 SGDLS and CDR2 YYNGEE come from the germline V gene. Trimming shortened V by 0 bases and J by 1 base, and 3 bases separated the two germline ends. The DNA for the CDR3 is TGTGCCAGCAGCGTAGGAGGCACAGATACGCAGTATTTT. Translation gives CASSVGGTDTQYF. Variable domain in full (rest from reference TRBV9 and TRBJ2-3): DSGVTQTPKHLITATGQRVTLRCSPRSGDLSVYWYQQSLDQGLQFLIQYYNGEERAKGNILERFSAQQFPDLHSELNLSSLELGDSALYFCASSVGGTDTQYFGPGTRLTVL.

The chain joins TRBV19 to TRBJ2-3, with unresolved D. In germline, CDR1 is LNHDA, CDR2 SQIVND (reference sequence). The V and J ends lost 6 bases and 4 bases respectively, with 11 bases between them. The CDR3 has 13 amino acids. In DNA form, the CDR3 reads TGTGCCAGTAGAGTTGTCGGTTCAGATACGCAGTATTTT. Protein: CASRVVGSDTQYF.

The chain carries TRBV2 and TRBJ1-6, with 8 bases that match TRBD1. Germline assignment: CDR1 SNHLY and CDR2 FYNNEI. The CDR3 has 16 amino acids. V trimming: 5 bases; J trimming: 0 bases; junction bases outside the gene matches: 3. The CDR3 protein is CASSWDRSSYNSPLHF. Written as DNA, the CDR3 is TGTGCCAGCAGTTGGGACAGGAGCTCCTATAATTCACCCCTCCACTTT.

Here the CDR3 DNA reads TGTGCCAGCAACACTGGGACTACAGTCCTATTCTACAATGAGCAGTTCTTC. Translated: CASNTGTTVLFYNEQFF. The chain uses TRBV7-9 and TRBJ2-1, with 7 bases lining up with TRBD2. The germline CDR1 and CDR2 sequences are SEHNR and FQNEAQ (reference sequence). V lost 7 bases to trimming and J lost 3 bases; unmatched junction nucleotides: 15. This CDR3 has 17 residues. Using reference TRBV7-9 and TRBJ2-1 for the parts outside the CDR3, the full variable domain is DTGVSQNPRHKITKRGQNVTFRCDPISEHNRLYWYRQTLGQGPEFLTYFQNEAQLEKSRLLSDRFSAERPKGSFSTLEIQRTEQGDSAMYLCASNTGTTVLFYNEQFFGPGTRLTVL.

This clone showed up just once. The V gene is TRBV10-1, the J gene TRBJ1-2; TRBD1 aligns across 7 bases. After removal of 4 bases from V and 2 bases from J, the junction contained 1 base not matched to a gene. The CDR3 length is 13 residues. CDR1 WNHNN and CDR2 SYGVQD come from the germline V gene (reference sequence). The CDR3 protein is CASSAGQNYGYTF. The CDR3 nucleotides are TGCGCCAGCAGTGCGGGACAGAACTATGGCTACACCTTC.

The chain has TRBV15 and TRBJ2-7, with D perhaps matching TRBD2 (6 bases). Deletions cut 4 bases from V and 1 base from J, with 14 bases between. CDR1 is LNHNV and CDR2 is YYDKDF in the germline V gene (reference sequence). This CDR3 is built from 15 residues. The CDR3 DNA is TGTGCCACCAGCAACATCCGAGGAGGGTCCTACGAGCAGTACTTC. As protein: CATSNIRGGSYEQYF.

The rearrangement links TRBV28 to TRBJ2-3; tentatively, D is TRBD2 (5 bases). Between the trimmed V and J ends, which lost 2 bases and 4 bases, there was a span of 10 bases. Germline assignment: CDR1 MDHEN and CDR2 SYDVKM. The CDR3 is made up of 14 amino acids. Here the CDR3 DNA reads TGTGCCAGCAGTTTAGAGCTAGCCGCAGATACGCAGTATTTT. Amino acid sequence: CASSLELAADTQYF.

The J gene is TRBJ2-1, the V gene TRBV7-8; 7 nucleotides agree with TRBD2. Germline V CDR1 and CDR2: SGHVS, FQNEAQ. V lost 7 bases and J lost 8; bases outside the gene matches: 5. This CDR3 is built from 12 residues. DNA for the CDR3: TGTGCCAGCACCGGAGCGGGATATGAGCAGTTCTTC. It specifies CASTGAGYEQFF. The complete variable domain, with remaining parts taken from reference TRBV7-8 and TRBJ2-1, reads GAGVSQSPRYKVAKRGQDVALRCDPISGHVSLFWYQQALGQGPEFLTYFQNEAQLDKSGLPSDRFFAERPEGSVSTLKIQRTQQEDSAVYLCASTGAGYEQFFGPGTRLTVL.

This sequence joins TRBV7-3 and TRBJ2-5; no firm D call. V was shortened by 0 bases and J by 5 bases, with 13 bases between the two germline ends. Germline V CDR1 and CDR2: SGHTA, FQGTGA. The CDR3 contains 15 residues. CDR3 DNA: TGTGCCAGCAGCTTAACCGCCCTGCAACGGGAGACCCAGTACTTC. This gives the protein CASSLTALQRETQYF.

This rearrangement joins TRBV7-9 to TRBJ2-7; 8 nucleotides align to TRBD1. Germline-derived CDR1 and CDR2 are SEHNR and FQNEAQ (reference sequence). CDR3 length: 14 residues. Unmatched junction bases numbered 4, after V lost 6 bases and J lost 0 bases. The CDR3 region has the DNA TGTGCCAGCAGTTACGACAGGGGCTCCTACGAGCAGTACTTC. Amino acid sequence: CASSYDRGSYEQYF.

V is TRBV10-1 and J is TRBJ2-7; 7 positions agree with TRBD2. The CDR3 is made up of 16 amino acids. Germline V gene sequence: CDR1 WNHNN, CDR2 SYGVQD (reference sequence). With V trimmed by 0 bases and J by 2 bases, 7 bases remained unmatched. The CDR3 reads CASSESGAGMTYEQYF. The CDR3 region has the DNA TGCGCCAGCAGTGAGTCGGGAGCGGGAATGACCTACGAGCAGTACTTC.

This clone showed up just once. This chain uses TRBV7-9 with TRBJ1-1, with unresolved D. The V end was cut by 2 bases, the J end by 1 base, with 5 bases between. The CDR3 is 13 residues long. Per germline, CDR1 SEHNR and CDR2 FQNEAQ (reference sequence). Here the CDR3 reads CASSLIENTEAFF. CDR3 bases: TGTGCCAGCAGCTTAATAGAGAACACTGAAGCTTTCTTT.

The genes are TRBV2 and TRBJ2-3; TRBD2 agrees at 14 bases. Germline V gene sequence: CDR1 SNHLY, CDR2 FYNNEI. The CDR3 runs to 19 residues. After removal of 7 bases from V and 3 bases from J, the junction contained 15 bases not matched to a gene. The CDR3 loop reads CASTSRRLAGGPKTDTQYF. The CDR3 DNA sequence: TGTGCCAGCACTTCGAGGAGACTAGCGGGGGGGCCTAAAACAGATACGCAGTATTTT.

This rearrangement joins TRBV5-6 to TRBJ2-1; 9 bases align to TRBD1. Germline assignment: CDR1 SGHDT and CDR2 YYEEEE. V lost 4 bases to trimming and J lost 2 bases; unmatched junction nucleotides: 4. There are 15 residues in the CDR3. CDR3 protein: CASSRQGVAYNEQFF. CDR3 in DNA: TGTGCCAGCAGCCGACAGGGGGTGGCCTACAATGAGCAGTTCTTC.

This clone was picked up a small number of times. This rearrangement joins TRBV6-5 to TRBJ1-1, with D uncertain. V was cut by 6 bases and J by 4 bases, with 12 bases left in between. Per germline, CDR1 MNHEY and CDR2 SVGAGI. The CDR3 length is 13 residues. The CDR3 here is CASSPHPGTEAFF. The CDR3 region has the DNA TGTGCCAGCAGCCCACACCCAGGCACTGAAGCTTTCTTT.

This clone was seen a few times. The chain's CDR3 is CASSPRTNEQFF. CDR3 sequence (DNA): TGTGCCAGCAGTCCGAGGACAAATGAGCAGTTCTTC. The chain combines TRBV28 with TRBJ2-1; the D gene is possibly TRBD1 (5 bases). This CDR3 has 12 residues. Deletions cut 5 bases from V and 7 bases from J, with 9 bases between. CDR1 and CDR2 from the germline V gene are MDHEN and SYDVKM. The full variable domain, its missing parts supplied by reference TRBV28 and TRBJ2-1, is DVKVTQSSRYLVKRTGEKVFLECVQDMDHENMFWYRQDPGLGLRLIYFSYDVKMKEKGDIPEGYSVSREKKERFSLILESASTNQTSMYLCASSPRTNEQFFGPGTRLTVL.